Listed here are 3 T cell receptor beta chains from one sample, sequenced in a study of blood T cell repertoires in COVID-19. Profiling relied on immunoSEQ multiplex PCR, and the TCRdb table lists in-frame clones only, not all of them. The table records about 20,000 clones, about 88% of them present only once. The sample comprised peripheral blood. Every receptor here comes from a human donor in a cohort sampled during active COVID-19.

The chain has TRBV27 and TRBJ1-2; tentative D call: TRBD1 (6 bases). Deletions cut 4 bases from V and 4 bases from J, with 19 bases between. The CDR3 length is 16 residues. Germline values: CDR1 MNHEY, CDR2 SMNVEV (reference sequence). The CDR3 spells CASSSVFPGETYGYTF. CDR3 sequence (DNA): TGTGCCAGCAGTTCCGTTTTTCCAGGGGAGACCTATGGCTACACCTTC.

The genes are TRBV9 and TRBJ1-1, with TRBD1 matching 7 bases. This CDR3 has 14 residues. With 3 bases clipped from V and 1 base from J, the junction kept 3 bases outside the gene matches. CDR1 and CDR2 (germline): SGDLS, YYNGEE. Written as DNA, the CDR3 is TGTGCCAGCAGCGCGGGACAGTCGAACACTGAAGCTTTCTTT. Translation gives CASSAGQSNTEAFF.

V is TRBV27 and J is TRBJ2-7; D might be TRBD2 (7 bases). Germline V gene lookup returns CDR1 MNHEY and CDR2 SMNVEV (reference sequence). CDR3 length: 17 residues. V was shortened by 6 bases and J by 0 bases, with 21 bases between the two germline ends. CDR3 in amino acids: CASRARGGLAVSYEQYF. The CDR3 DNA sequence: TGTGCCAGCAGGGCCAGGGGCGGGCTAGCGGTCTCCTACGAGCAGTACTTC.